Shown below are 19 T cell receptor beta chains from a single sample sequenced in a study of T-cell memory formation after mild COVID-19. TCRdb re-analysed the 5' RACE reads in MiXCR, keeping a single row per CDR3 protein. The sample includes about 470,000 distinct CDR3 sequences, 18% of them seen just once. Sequencing was performed on PBMCs or a T cell subset sorted from them (not recorded which). The receptors come from an adult woman who had mild COVID-19 (a few samples of this study predate the infection). Cell type and time point are not known.

V usage is TRBV12-3 or TRBV12-4 and J usage is TRBJ1-2; 10 positions agree with TRBD1. This CDR3 spans 15 amino acids. J gave up 2 bases and V 6 bases, and 6 bases lay outside the gene matches. The CDR3 coding sequence is TGTGCCAGCAGATCTTGGACAGGGGGAAACTATGGCTACACCTTC. Translated, it gives CASRSWTGGNYGYTF.

The DNA of the CDR3 is TGTGCCAGCTCACCAGTGGCGGGAGGCACAGATACGCAGTATTTT. Encoded protein: CASSPVAGGTDTQYF. The rearrangement uses TRBV18 and TRBJ2-3; 7 bases are shared with TRBD2. CDR3 length equals 15 residues. V dropped 2 bases and J dropped 1; count of bases not matched to a gene: 3. Germline CDR1 and CDR2: KGHSH and LQKENI.

This chain connects TRBV25-1 to TRBJ1-1; 7 bases match TRBD1. The J segment lost 3 bases and the V segment lost 6 bases, leaving 10 bases of the junction unmatched. CDR1 and CDR2 from the germline V gene are MGHDK and SYGVNS. The CDR3 sequence is 15 residues long. The CDR3 coding sequence is TGTGCCAGCAGGGGACGACAGGGAAGGGACACTGAAGCTTTCTTT. This encodes CASRGRQGRDTEAFF.

This clonotype was found a few times. The chain is built from TRBV11-1 and TRBJ2-7, with a possible D match to TRBD1 (6 bases). V shed 5 bases and J shed 0 bases, with 17 bases lying between them. Germline CDR1 reads SGHAT; CDR2 reads FQDESV (reference sequence). The CDR3 covers 16 residues. The CDR3: CASSALTGPSSYEQYF. Here the CDR3 DNA reads TGTGCCAGCAGCGCCTTGACAGGTCCTAGCTCCTACGAGCAGTACTTC.

V is TRBV5-8 and J is TRBJ2-4; D gene unclear. With 1 base removed from V and 1 base from J, the gap between germline ends came to 9 bases. The CDR3 sequence is 15 residues long. The germline CDR1 and CDR2 sequences are SGHTS and YDEGEE. The CDR3, as DNA: TGTGCCAGCAGCTTGCTAGAATTGGCCAAAAACATTCAGTACTTC. Translated, it gives CASSLLELAKNIQYF.

The chain couples TRBV6-2 or TRBV6-3 to TRBJ2-7; 15 bases align to TRBD2. This CDR3 is 19 amino acids long. Trimming took 6 bases from V and 1 from J; bases not matched to a gene: 13. Germline V gene data show CDR1 as MNHEY and CDR2 as SVGEGT. CDR3 region: CASSRPGLAGGTGSYEQYF. CDR3 nucleotides: TGTGCCAGCAGCCGCCCGGGACTAGCGGGAGGCACCGGGTCCTACGAGCAGTACTTC.

This clonotype was seen a handful of times. This chain connects TRBV24-1 to TRBJ2-1; D may be TRBD1 (6 bases). V was trimmed by 2 bases and J by 4 bases, leaving 17 bases between them. Per germline, CDR1 KGHDR and CDR2 SFDVKD. The CDR3 extends over 17 amino acids. In DNA form, the CDR3 reads TGTGCCACCAGTGATTCACACAGGGTGGAAGGTTACAATGAGCAGTTCTTC. Translated, it gives CATSDSHRVEGYNEQFF.

This clonotype was found a few times. The chain employs TRBV7-2 and TRBJ2-7, with TRBD1 matching over 7 bases. The CDR3 runs 14 residues. J lost 4 bases, V lost 1 base, and 4 bases had no gene match. Germline V gene lookup returns CDR1 SGHTA and CDR2 FQGNSA. The CDR3 nucleotides read TGTGCCAGCAGCTTAGGCAGGGGGAGATACGAGCAGTACTTC. This sequence encodes CASSLGRGRYEQYF.

The rearrangement links TRBV3-1 to TRBJ2-7, with D perhaps matching TRBD2 (5 bases). Germline CDR1 reads LGHDT; CDR2 reads YNNKEL (reference sequence). The CDR3 runs 13 residues. The germline V and J ends were trimmed by 3 bases and 3 bases, with 9 bases remaining between them. The CDR3 here is CASSHAGDYEQYF. The CDR3 DNA reads TGTGCCAGCAGCCATGCGGGTGACTACGAGCAGTACTTC.

This clonotype was recorded many times. V and J are TRBV5-6 and TRBJ2-2; 7 bases are a match to TRBD1. CDR1 SGHDT and CDR2 YYEEEE come from the germline V gene. CDR3 size: 15 residues. V shed 2 bases and J 1 base; nucleotides not matched to a gene: 2. CDR3 coding DNA: TGTGCCAGCAGCTTCGCAGGGGGGAACACCGGGGAGCTGTTTTTT. Translation: CASSFAGGNTGELFF.

V and J are TRBV30 and TRBJ2-1; D is perhaps TRBD1 (6 bases). V was shortened by 4 bases and J by 4 bases, with 14 bases between the two germline ends. Germline loops: CDR1 GTSNPN, CDR2 SVGIG (reference sequence). This CDR3 comprises 14 residues. The CDR3 region has the DNA TGTGCCTGGACGACAGGTACGGGATACAATGAGCAGTTCTTC. As protein: CAWTTGTGYNEQFF.

The chain combines TRBV5-1 with TRBJ2-6; 7 nucleotides match TRBD1. V gave up 4 bases and J gave up 4 bases; unmatched junction bases: 17. The CDR3 extends over 19 amino acids. Per the germline V gene, CDR1 is SGHRS and CDR2 is YFSETQ. The CDR3 nucleotides are TGCGCCAGCAGCAGAATGACAGGGTTCTCTTCTTCCGGGGCCAACGTCCTGACTTTC. Translated, it gives CASSRMTGFSSSGANVLTF.

This sequence joins TRBV20-1 and TRBJ2-2; 11 bases line up with TRBD2. The germline V gene encodes CDR1 DFQATT and CDR2 SNEGSKA (reference sequence). V trimming: 5 bases; J trimming: 0 bases; junction bases outside the gene matches: 8. This CDR3 has 17 residues. DNA of the CDR3: TGCAGTGCTCGCCGACTAGCGGGAAACGCGAACACCGGGGAGCTGTTTTTT. The encoded protein is CSARRLAGNANTGELFF.

The chain links TRBV30 to TRBJ2-7; D may match TRBD1 or TRBD2 (5 bases each). V lost 3 bases, J lost 3 bases, and 12 bases lay in between. The germline gives CDR1 GTSNPN, CDR2 SVGIG (reference sequence). The CDR3 is made up of 13 amino acids. The CDR3 sequence: CAWRGDEFYEQYF. CDR3 nucleotide sequence: TGTGCCTGGAGGGGGGACGAATTCTACGAGCAGTACTTC.

This clonotype was counted at least ten times. The gene calls are TRBV12-3 or TRBV12-4 and TRBJ1-5; 10 bases map to TRBD1. The CDR3 is made up of 16 amino acids. The V gene end was trimmed by 1 base and the J gene end by 6 bases; junction bases not matched to a gene: 6. The CDR3 nucleotides read TGTGCCAGCAGTTTAGGGCGACAGGGGGCTAGTCAGCCCCAGCATTTT. Translation gives CASSLGRQGASQPQHF.

This clonotype was detected only a few times. The chain has TRBV4-1 and TRBJ1-1; 8 bases line up with TRBD1. The CDR3 loop spans 17 amino acids. The trim removed 7 bases at V and 6 bases at J, leaving 19 bases unmatched. CDR1 MGHRA and CDR2 YSYEKL come from the germline V gene. In nucleotides, the CDR3 is TGCGCCAGCACCACGGTTGAGACAGGGGTTTTTTTATCTGAAGCTTTCTTT. Its protein product is CASTTVETGVFLSEAFF.

This clonotype was picked up a small number of times. V usage is TRBV25-1 and J usage is TRBJ2-3; possible D gene TRBD2, 6 bases. V shed 5 bases and J shed 2 bases, with 14 bases lying between them. In germline, CDR1 is MGHDK, CDR2 SYGVNS. The CDR3 is made up of 15 amino acids. Written as DNA, the CDR3 is TGTGCCAGCAGTCCAGGCGCGGGGTTCACAGATACGCAGTATTTT. This codes for CASSPGAGFTDTQYF.

Concerning this clonotype: With a much larger clone just one base away, this may be a read error. The chain is built from TRBV27 and TRBJ1-1; TRBD1 matches 9 bases. This CDR3 spans 12 amino acids. In germline, CDR1 is MNHEY, CDR2 SMNVEV (reference sequence). Trimming removed 6 bases from V and 4 bases from J; junction bases left unmatched: 0. CDR3: CASRDRGTEAFF. CDR3 DNA: TGTGCCAGCAGGGACAGGGGCACTGAAGCTTTCTTT.

This clonotype was seen only a few times. V usage is TRBV5-1 and J usage is TRBJ2-1; a possible D gene is TRBD2 (6 bases). The CDR3 consists of 16 residues. The V gene's germline CDR1 is SGHRS and CDR2 YFSETQ. The V gene lost 1 base and the J gene lost 1 base, with 12 bases spanning the gap. CDR3 coding DNA: TGCGCCAGCAGCTTGACGTATGGGGGGTCCTACAATGAGCAGTTCTTC. The encoded protein is CASSLTYGGSYNEQFF.